Below, 8 T cell receptor beta chains from the same sample are listed, as sequenced in a study of vaccination and CD4 T cells after COVID-19. Treatment here: roughly ten-day PBMC culture with coronavirus spike peptide pools or control peptides (ViraFEST assay). The antigens for these receptors are not known. The Oncomine TCR Beta short-read assay sequenced DNA from cultured CD4+ T cells. TCRdb re-called the PCR reads through MiXCR, storing one row per CDR3 protein. This repertoire shows 11,000 to 15,000 distinct CDR3 sequences, roughly 30% found once; its top ten account for about 10%. The sequences come from CD4+ T cells from blood, cultured in vitro, collected after SARS-CoV-2 vaccination. Receptor source: a human donor who had recovered from COVID-19.

V usage is TRBV7-2 and J usage is TRBJ1-1; maybe TRBD1 (5 bases). V lost 5 bases and J 4 bases, leaving 20 bases between the germline ends. This CDR3 is built from 16 residues. In germline, CDR1 is SGHTA, CDR2 FQGNSA. The CDR3 coding sequence is TGTGCCAGCAGCCTCTATTCGGGGGGGGTTAGCACTGAAGCTTTCTTT. Amino acids: CASSLYSGGVSTEAFF.

The rearrangement uses TRBV7-2 and TRBJ1-6, with no clear D. V lost 4 bases and J 5 bases, leaving 9 bases between the germline ends. Germline V gene lookup returns CDR1 SGHTA and CDR2 FQGNSA. This CDR3 spans 14 amino acids. The CDR3 sequence: CASSSTGNNSPLHF. CDR3 nucleotides: TGTGCCAGCAGCTCGACGGGTAATAATTCACCCCTCCACTTT. Together with reference TRBV7-2 and TRBJ1-6, the CDR3 gives the full variable domain: GAGVSQSPSNKVTEKGKDVELRCDPISGHTALYWYRQSLGQGLEFLIYFQGNSAPDKSGLPSDRFSAERTGGSVSTLTIQRTQQEDSAVYLCASSSTGNNSPLHFGNGTRLTVT.

By frequency in the sample, this clonotype is large (0.1 to 1%). This chain's CDR3 is CASSLAGPNEQFF. DNA for the CDR3: TGTGCCAGCAGTCTAGCGGGACCTAATGAGCAGTTCTTC. The rearrangement links TRBV6-1 to TRBJ2-1, with 9 bases identical to TRBD2. V shed 5 bases, J shed 7 bases, and the junction held 3 bases outside the gene matches. Per the germline V gene, CDR1 is MNHNS and CDR2 is SASEGT. This CDR3 has 13 residues.

The chain couples TRBV28 to TRBJ1-1; D remains ambiguous. V lost 1 base to trimming and J lost 1 base, with 7 bases between them. Germline CDR1 and CDR2: MDHEN and SYDVKM. The CDR3 length is 14 residues. The CDR3 spells CASSLYLQNTEAFF. CDR3 coding DNA: TGTGCCAGCAGTTTATATCTACAGAACACTGAAGCTTTCTTT.

This chain connects TRBV2 to TRBJ2-2; 14 bases agree with TRBD2. There are 18 residues in the CDR3. The junction had 10 bases not matched to a gene; V was cut back by 4 bases and J by 6 bases. Per germline, CDR1 SNHLY and CDR2 FYNNEI. The CDR3 DNA sequence: TGTGCCAGCAGTGCTGGCACGGGACTAGCGGGAGTCCCCGGGGAGCTGTTTTTT. This gives the protein CASSAGTGLAGVPGELFF.

The CDR3 DNA reads as TGTGCCACCAGTGATTTAACTGGCTACACCTTC. Its protein is CATSDLTGYTF. The chain combines TRBV24-1 with TRBJ1-2; D not resolved. Germline V gene data show CDR1 as KGHDR and CDR2 as SFDVKD. There are 11 residues in the CDR3. The germline V and J ends were trimmed by 1 base and 7 bases, with 3 bases remaining between them.

This clonotype has only a few counts. The chain has TRBV6-5 and TRBJ2-3, with D uncertain. CDR1 is MNHEY and CDR2 is SVGAGI in the germline V gene. This CDR3 comprises 13 residues. V was clipped by 4 bases and J by 0 bases, with 5 bases between them. CDR3 residues: CASSWRSTDTQYF. CDR3 coding DNA: TGTGCCAGCAGTTGGCGTAGCACAGATACGCAGTATTTT.

There are a few counts of this clonotype. The CDR3 spells CASSAEPGQGRNTEAFF. The CDR3 nucleotides read TGTGCCAGCAGCGCGGAACCGGGACAGGGACGGAACACTGAAGCTTTCTTT. The chain carries TRBV7-9 and TRBJ1-1; 9 bases line up with TRBD1. Germline loops: CDR1 SEHNR, CDR2 FQNEAQ (reference sequence). The CDR3 consists of 17 residues. With 5 bases clipped from V and 1 base from J, the junction kept 11 bases outside the gene matches.